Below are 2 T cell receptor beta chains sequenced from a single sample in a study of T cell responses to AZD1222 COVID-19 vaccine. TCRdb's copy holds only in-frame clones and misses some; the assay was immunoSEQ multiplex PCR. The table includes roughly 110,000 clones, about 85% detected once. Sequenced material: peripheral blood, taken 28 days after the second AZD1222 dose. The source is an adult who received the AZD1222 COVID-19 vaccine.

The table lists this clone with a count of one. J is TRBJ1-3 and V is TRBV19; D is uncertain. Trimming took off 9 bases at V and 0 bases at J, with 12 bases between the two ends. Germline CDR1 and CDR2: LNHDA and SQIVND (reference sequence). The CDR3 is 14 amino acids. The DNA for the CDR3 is TGTGCCAGCTCTCAGAGAAACTCTGGAAACACCATATATTTT. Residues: CASSQRNSGNTIYF.

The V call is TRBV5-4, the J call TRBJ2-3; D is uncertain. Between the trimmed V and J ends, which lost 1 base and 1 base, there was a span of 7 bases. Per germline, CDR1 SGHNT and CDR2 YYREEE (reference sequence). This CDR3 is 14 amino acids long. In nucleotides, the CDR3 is TGTGCCAGCAGCTTGCGAGGAGGCACAGATACGCAGTATTTT. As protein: CASSLRGGTDTQYF.